The source of this T cell receptor (beta chain) is a study of early T cells in non-severe SARS-CoV-2 infection. Background on the study: The chains were unpaired, and the sequenced material was bulk RNA from unsorted whole blood.

This clonotype has at least ten counts. CDR3 length: 15 amino acids. CDR1 SGHKS and CDR2 YYEKEE come from the germline V gene (reference sequence). V lost 4 bases and J lost 2, with 14 bases in between. Researchers attached unique molecular identifiers to individual cDNA molecules. MiXCR, run by TCRdb on the 5' RACE reads, gives a single entry per CDR3 protein. The sample shows 70,000 to 85,000 distinct CDR3 sequences, 5% of them seen only once. The sequence was collected from an adult who was a healthcare worker with PCR-confirmed SARS-CoV-2 infection or an uninfected control (not recorded which). The source was whole blood, collected at baseline. The rearrangement joins TRBV5-5 to TRBJ2-3; tentative D call: TRBD2 (5 bases). The CDR3 bases are TGTGCCAGCAGCGCGGGTCCAGCTTACACAGATACGCAGTATTTT. Translated: CASSAGPAYTDTQYF.